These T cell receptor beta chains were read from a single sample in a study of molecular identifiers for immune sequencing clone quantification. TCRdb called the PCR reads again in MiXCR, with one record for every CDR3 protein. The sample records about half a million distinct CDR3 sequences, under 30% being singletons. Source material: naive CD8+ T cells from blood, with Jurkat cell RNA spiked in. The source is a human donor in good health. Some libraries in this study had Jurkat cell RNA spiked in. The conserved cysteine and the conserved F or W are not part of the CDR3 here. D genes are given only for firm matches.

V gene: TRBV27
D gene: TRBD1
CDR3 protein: ASSGQGGGTEAF

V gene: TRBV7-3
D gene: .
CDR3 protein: ASSLNPSVQETQY

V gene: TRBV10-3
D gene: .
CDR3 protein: AISESNFLGTEAF

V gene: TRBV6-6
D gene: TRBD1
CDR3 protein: ASSSIDRGRTYEQY

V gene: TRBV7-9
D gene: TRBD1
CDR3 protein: TILQGANSPLH

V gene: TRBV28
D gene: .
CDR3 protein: ASSFPGAGVNYGYT

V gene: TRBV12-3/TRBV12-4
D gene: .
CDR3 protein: ASSPLKAQY

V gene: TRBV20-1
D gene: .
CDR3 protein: SARDSAMIYEQY

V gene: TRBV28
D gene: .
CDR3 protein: ASKDSAYGYT

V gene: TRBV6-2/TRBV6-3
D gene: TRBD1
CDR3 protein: ASSPDRGWSYEQY

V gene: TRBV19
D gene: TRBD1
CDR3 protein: ASSTPRTGNTEAF

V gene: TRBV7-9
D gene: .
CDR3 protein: ASSRRDKDTQY

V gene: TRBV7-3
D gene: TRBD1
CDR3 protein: ASSLTGGQGAPEGYT

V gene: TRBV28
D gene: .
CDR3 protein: ASSPPLFVEQY

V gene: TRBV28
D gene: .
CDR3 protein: ASSPGALAKNIQY

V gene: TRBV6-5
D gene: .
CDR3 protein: ASSYELGNTEAF

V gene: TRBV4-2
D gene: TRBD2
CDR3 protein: ASSQEIPGLAHYEQY

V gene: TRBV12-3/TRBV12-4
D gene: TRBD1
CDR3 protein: ASSPQVGQGNTEAF

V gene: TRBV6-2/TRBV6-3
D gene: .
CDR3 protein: ASSSSGTTLYTGELF

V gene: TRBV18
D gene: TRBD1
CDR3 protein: ASSPSWGQGAHEQY

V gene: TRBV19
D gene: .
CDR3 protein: ATGQPSNQPQH

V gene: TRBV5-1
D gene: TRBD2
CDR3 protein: ASSSDGTSGSANEQF

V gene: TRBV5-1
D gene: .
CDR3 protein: ASSLTGQSATEAF